This T cell receptor (beta chain) stems from a study of blood T cell repertoires in COVID-19. Whole-study context: There were acute and convalescent COVID-19 samples, and they came from the United States, Italy and Spain. PBMCs, B-cell-depleted T cells, or T cells were the source of the cDNA or gDNA that made up the material.

V gave up 2 bases and J gave up 4 bases, with 7 bases separating them. CDR1 is LGHNT, CDR2 FRNRAP, per germline. The CDR3 length is 13 residues. Original analysis: Reference gene primers were amplified, and this amplification served to estimate nucleated cell counts. TCRdb keeps only in-frame clones here, not all; method: immunoSEQ multiplex PCR. V, J and clone size were drawn from that table, and D and trimming were deduced from the DNA. The profile shows about 72,000 clones, approximately 89% of them singletons. This receptor was taken from a woman aged 55-70 years with acute or convalescent COVID-19. This chain uses TRBV12-5 with TRBJ2-3; D call uncertain. The specimen was peripheral blood. This CDR3 reads CASGLSPADTQYF. The CDR3 DNA follows: TGTGCTAGTGGTTTGTCTCCGGCAGATACGCAGTATTTT. The variable domain in full, with the rest retrieved from reference TRBV12-5 and TRBJ2-3, is DARVTQTPRHKVTEMGQEVTMRCQPILGHNTVFWYRQTMMQGLELLAYFRNRAPLDDSGMPKDRFSAEMPDATLATLKIQPSEPRDSAVYFCASGLSPADTQYFGPGTRLTVL.